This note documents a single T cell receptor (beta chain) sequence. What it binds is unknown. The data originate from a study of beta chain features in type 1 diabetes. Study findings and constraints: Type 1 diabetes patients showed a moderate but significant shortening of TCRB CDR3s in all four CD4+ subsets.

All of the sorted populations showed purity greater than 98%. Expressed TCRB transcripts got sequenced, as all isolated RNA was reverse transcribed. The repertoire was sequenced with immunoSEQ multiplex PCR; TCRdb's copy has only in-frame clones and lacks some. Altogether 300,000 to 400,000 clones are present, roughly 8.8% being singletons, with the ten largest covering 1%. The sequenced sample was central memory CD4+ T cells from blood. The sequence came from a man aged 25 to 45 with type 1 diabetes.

The CDR3 DNA reads TGTGCCAGCAGCTTCCACAGGGCATCGACTGAAGCTTTCTTT. Protein: CASSFHRASTEAFF. This chain uses TRBV7-2 with TRBJ1-1; D is perhaps TRBD1 (6 bases). Looked up from germline, CDR1 is SGHTA and CDR2 is FQGNSA. Trimming left V 3 bases short and J 5 bases short, with 13 bases between. The CDR3 runs to 14 residues.